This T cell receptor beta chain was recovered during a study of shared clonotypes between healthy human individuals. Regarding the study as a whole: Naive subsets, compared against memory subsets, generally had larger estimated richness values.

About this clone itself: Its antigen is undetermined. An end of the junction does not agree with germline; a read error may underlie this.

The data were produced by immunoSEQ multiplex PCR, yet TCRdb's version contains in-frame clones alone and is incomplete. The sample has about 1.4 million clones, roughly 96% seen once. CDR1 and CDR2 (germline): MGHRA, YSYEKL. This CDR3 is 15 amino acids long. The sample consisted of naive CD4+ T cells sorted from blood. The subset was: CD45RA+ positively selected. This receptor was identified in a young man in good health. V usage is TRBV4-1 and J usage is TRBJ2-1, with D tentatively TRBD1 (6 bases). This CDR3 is CASSQAPAGVIEQFF. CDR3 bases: TGCGCCAGCAGTCAAGCACCGGCAGGGGTAATTGAGCAGTTCTTC.